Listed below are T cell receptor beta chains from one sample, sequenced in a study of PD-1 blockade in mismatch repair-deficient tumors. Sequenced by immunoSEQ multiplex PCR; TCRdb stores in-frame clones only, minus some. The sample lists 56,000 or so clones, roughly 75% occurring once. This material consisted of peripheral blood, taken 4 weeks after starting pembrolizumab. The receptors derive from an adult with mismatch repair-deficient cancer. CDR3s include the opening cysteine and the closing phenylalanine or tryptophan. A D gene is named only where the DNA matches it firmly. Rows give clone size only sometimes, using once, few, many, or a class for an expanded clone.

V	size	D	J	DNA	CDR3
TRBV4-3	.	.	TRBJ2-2	TGCGCCAGCAGCCAAGATGGTACGGGTGCCGGGGAGCTGTTTTTT	CASSQDGTGAGELFF
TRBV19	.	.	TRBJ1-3	TGTGCCAGTAAACAAGATCGAGACAGCTCTGGAAACACCATATATTTT	CASKQDRDSSGNTIYF
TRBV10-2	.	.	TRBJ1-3	TGCGCCAGCAGTGATGGATTCTCTGGAAACACCATATATTTT	CASSDGFSGNTIYF
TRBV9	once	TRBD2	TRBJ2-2	TGTGCCAGCAGCTCTAGACTAGCGGGAGGGGTCGGGGAGCTGTTTTTT	CASSSRLAGGVGELFF
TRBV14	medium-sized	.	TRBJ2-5	TGTGCCAGGTACCGAGAGACCCAGTACTTC	CARYRETQYF
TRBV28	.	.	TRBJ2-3	TGTGCCAGCAAGCGCCCCCAACAGGTATGGGGAAGCACAGATACGCAGTATTTT	CASKRPQQVWGSTDTQYF
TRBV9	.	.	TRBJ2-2	TGTGCCAGCAGCCCCGGGGGCAACGCGAACACCGGGGAGCTGTTTTTT	CASSPGGNANTGELFF
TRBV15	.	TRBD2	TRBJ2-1	TGTGCCACCAAGCGGGAAGGCTCCTACAATGAGCAGTTCTTC	CATKREGSYNEQFF
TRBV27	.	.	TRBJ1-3	TGTGCCAGCAGTTCCGGTGCAGGGGACGGAAACACCATATATTTT	CASSSGAGDGNTIYF
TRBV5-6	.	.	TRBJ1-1	TGTGCCAGCAGCTTGGTCGGGGGCGGCACTGAAGCTTTCTTT	CASSLVGGGTEAFF
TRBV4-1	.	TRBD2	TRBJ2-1	TGCGCCAGCAGCCAGAAGACTAGCGGACTTTCCTACAATGAGCAGTTCTTC	CASSQKTSGLSYNEQFF
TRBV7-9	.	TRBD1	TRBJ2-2	TGTGCCAGCAGTCGAGGGGGACAGGGTTCCCCCGGGGAGCTGTTTTTT	CASSRGGQGSPGELFF
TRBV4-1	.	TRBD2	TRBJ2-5	TGCGCCAGCAGCCTCGGGACTAGCGGGAAAGAGACCCAGTACTTC	CASSLGTSGKETQYF
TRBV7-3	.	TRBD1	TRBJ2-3	TGTGCCAGCAGCTTAAAGGCCCCACAGGGGGCCGCAGATACGCAGTATTTT	CASSLKAPQGAADTQYF
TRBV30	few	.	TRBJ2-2	TGTGCCTGGAGAGGCAGTCTGAACACCGGGGAGCTGTTTTTT	CAWRGSLNTGELFF
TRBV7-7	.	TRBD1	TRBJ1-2	TGTGCTAGCAGCCAAAAGGGACAGTTAAACTATGGCTACACCTTC	CASSQKGQLNYGYTF
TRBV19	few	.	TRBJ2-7	TGTGCCAGTACCCCGGACAGAGGATACGAGCAGTACTTC	CASTPDRGYEQYF
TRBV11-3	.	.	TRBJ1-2	TGTGCCAGCAGCTTAGATCCAGCGGAAGGCTACACCTTC	CASSLDPAEGYTF
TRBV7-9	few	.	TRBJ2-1	TGTGCCAGCAGCACCTCGAGGGGGAATGAGCAGTTCTTC	CASSTSRGNEQFF
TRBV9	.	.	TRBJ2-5	TGTGCCAGCGGGGGGGAGACCCAGTACTTC	CASGGETQYF
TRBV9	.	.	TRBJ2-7	TGTGCCAGCAGCGTAGCTCCCGGTAGCTCCTACGAGCAGTACTTC	CASSVAPGSSYEQYF
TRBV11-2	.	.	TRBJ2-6	TGTGCCAGCAGCTTTCAAGGTACTGGGGCCAACGTCCTGACTTTC	CASSFQGTGANVLTF
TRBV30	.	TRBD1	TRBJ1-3	TGTGCCTGGGGGGGACAGGGGGCCATCTCTGGAAACACCATATATTTT	CAWGGQGAISGNTIYF
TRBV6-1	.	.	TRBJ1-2	TGTGCCAGCACCACCTTGGGCTATGGCTACACCTTC	CASTTLGYGYTF
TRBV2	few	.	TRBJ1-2	TGTGCCAGCAGTCCTCAGGGCGCTAACTATGGCTACACCTTC	CASSPQGANYGYTF
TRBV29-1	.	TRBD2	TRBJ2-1	TGCAGCGTTGTGTCTAGCGGGGACAATGAGCAGTTCTTC	CSVVSSGDNEQFF
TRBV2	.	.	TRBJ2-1	TGTGCCAGCAGTCCTAGGGGGAGCAGGTCCTACAATGAGCAGTTCTTC	CASSPRGSRSYNEQFF
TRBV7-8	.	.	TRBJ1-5	TGTGCCAGCAGCTTAGGTATGGCCGCCGTTCAGGGCAATCAGCCCCAGCATTTT	CASSLGMAAVQGNQPQHF
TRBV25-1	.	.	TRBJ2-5	TGTGCCAGCAGTGGGGGAGGGACACTAAAAGAGACCCAGTACTTC	CASSGGGTLKETQYF
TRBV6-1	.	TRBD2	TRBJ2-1	TGTGCCAGCACCGGACTAGCGTTCTACAATGAGCAGTTCTTC	CASTGLAFYNEQFF
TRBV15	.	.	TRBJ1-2	TGTGCCACCAGCCCCAGGGATAACTATGGCTACACCTTC	CATSPRDNYGYTF
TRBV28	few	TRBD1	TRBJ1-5	TGTGCCAGCAGTTCTACAGGGGCGCCCAATCAGCCCCAGCATTTT	CASSSTGAPNQPQHF
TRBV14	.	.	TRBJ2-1	TGTGCCAGCAGCCAAGATCGCTCGGCCAAACAGTTCTTC	CASSQDRSAKQFF
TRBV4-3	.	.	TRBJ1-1	TGCGCCAGCAGCCTTCGAGGTATGAACACTGAAGCTTTCTTT	CASSLRGMNTEAFF
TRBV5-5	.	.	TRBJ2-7	TGTGCCAGCAGCTTGTCCCCAGCCGTGGCCTACGAGCAGTACTTC	CASSLSPAVAYEQYF
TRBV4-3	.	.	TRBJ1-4	TGCGCCAGCAGCCAAGGTGCCAGTGGGAGGCCTAATGAAAAACTGTTTTTT	CASSQGASGRPNEKLFF
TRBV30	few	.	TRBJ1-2	TGTGCCTGGAGTGTAAGAGTGTTTGGCTACACCTTC	CAWSVRVFGYTF
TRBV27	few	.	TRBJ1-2	TGTGCCAGCAGTTTAAAGGTCCACTCTTATGGCTACACCTTC	CASSLKVHSYGYTF
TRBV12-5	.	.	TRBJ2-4	TGTGCTAGTGGCTTTGAGGGCCAAATCAACATTCAGTACTTC	CASGFEGQINIQYF
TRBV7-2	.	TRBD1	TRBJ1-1	TGTGCCAGCAGGTCACGTACAGGGGCCATGAACACTGAAGCTTTCTTT	CASRSRTGAMNTEAFF
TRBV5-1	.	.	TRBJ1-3	TGCGCCAGCAGCTTCGGGGCCTCTGGAAACACCATATATTTT	CASSFGASGNTIYF
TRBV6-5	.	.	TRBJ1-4	TGTGCCAGCATAGCCGGGGACCCAACTAATGAAAAACTGTTTTTT	CASIAGDPTNEKLFF
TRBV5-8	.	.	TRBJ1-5	TGTGCCAGCAGATCTCACGGGAATCAGCCCCAGCATTTT	CASRSHGNQPQHF
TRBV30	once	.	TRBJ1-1	TGTGCCTGGAGTGGGAGGGTGTATACTGAAGCTTTCTTT	CAWSGRVYTEAFF
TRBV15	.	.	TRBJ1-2	TGTGCCACCAGCCGCCGGGGGGCGGGGAACTATGGCTACACCTTC	CATSRRGAGNYGYTF
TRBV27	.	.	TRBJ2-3	TGTGCCAGCAGTTTACCGGGGGATCCCTCAGAGGGTACAGATACGCAGTATTTT	CASSLPGDPSEGTDTQYF
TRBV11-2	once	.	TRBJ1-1	TGTGCCAGCAGCACCATTTGGGGGGTCACTGAAGCTTTCTTT	CASSTIWGVTEAFF
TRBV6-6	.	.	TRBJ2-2	TGTGCCAGCAGCTTCTCGTCGGGGAACACCGGGGAGCTGTTTTTT	CASSFSSGNTGELFF
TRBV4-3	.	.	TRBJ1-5	TGCGCCAGCAGCCAAGACAGGGATGGGCAGCCCCAGCATTTT	CASSQDRDGQPQHF